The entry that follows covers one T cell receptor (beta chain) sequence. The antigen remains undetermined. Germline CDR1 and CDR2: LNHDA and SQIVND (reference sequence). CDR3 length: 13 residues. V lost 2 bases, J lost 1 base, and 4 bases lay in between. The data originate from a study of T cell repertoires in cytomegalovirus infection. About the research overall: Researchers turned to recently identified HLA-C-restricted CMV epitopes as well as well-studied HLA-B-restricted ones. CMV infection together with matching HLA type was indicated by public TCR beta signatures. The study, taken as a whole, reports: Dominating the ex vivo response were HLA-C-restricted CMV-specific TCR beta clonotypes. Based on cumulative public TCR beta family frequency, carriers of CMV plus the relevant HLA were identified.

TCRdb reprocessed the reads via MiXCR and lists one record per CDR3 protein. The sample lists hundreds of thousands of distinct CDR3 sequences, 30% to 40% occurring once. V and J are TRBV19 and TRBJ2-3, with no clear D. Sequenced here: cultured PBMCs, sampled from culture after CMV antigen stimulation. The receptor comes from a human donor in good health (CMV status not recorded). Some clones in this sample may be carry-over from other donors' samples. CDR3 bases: TGTGCCAGTAGTATAACGGGCACAGATACGCAGTATTTT. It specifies CASSITGTDTQYF.